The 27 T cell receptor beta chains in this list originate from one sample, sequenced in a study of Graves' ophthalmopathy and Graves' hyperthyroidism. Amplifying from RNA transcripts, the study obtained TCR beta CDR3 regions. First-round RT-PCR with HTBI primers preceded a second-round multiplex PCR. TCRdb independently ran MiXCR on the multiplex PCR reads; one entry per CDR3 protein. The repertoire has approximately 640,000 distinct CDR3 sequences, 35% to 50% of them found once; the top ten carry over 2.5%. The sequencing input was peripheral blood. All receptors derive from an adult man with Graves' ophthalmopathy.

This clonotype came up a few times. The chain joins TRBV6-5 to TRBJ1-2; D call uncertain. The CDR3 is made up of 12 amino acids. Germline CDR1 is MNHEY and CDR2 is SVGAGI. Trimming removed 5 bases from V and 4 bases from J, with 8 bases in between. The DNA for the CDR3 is TGTGCCAGCAGTAAACGGGGCTATGGCTACACCTTC. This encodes CASSKRGYGYTF.

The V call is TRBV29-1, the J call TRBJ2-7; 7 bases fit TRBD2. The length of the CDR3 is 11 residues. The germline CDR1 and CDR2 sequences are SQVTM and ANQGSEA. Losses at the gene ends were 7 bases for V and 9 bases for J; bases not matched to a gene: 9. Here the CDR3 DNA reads TGCAGCGCTGTGGCGGGAGATGCGCAGTACTTC. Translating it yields CSAVAGDAQYF.

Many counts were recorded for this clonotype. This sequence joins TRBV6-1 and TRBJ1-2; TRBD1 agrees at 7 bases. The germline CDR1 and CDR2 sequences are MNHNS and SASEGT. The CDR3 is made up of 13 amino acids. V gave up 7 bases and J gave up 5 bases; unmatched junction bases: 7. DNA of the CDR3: TGTGCCAGCAATCAGGCAGGGGGTTATGGCTACACCTTC. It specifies CASNQAGGYGYTF.

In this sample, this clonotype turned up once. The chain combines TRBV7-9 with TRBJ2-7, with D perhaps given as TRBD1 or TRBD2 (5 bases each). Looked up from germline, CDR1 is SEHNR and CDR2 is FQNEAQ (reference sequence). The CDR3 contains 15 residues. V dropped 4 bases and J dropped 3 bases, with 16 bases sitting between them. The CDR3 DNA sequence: TGTGCCAGCAGCTCCGGGACCGAGGGTGGCTACGAGCAGTACTTC. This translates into CASSSGTEGGYEQYF.

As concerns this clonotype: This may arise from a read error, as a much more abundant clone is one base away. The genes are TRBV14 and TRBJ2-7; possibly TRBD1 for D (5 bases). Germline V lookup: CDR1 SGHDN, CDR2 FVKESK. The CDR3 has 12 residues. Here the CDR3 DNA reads TGTGCCAGCAGCCATGGACAAGTGAGACAGCACTTC. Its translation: CASSHGQVRQHF.

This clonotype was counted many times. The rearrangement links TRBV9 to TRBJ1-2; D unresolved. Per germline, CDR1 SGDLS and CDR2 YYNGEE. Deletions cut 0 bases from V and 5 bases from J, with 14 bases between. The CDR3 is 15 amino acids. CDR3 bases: TGTGCCAGCAGCGTAGGTTACACTATTACATATGGCTACACCTTC. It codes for CASSVGYTITYGYTF.

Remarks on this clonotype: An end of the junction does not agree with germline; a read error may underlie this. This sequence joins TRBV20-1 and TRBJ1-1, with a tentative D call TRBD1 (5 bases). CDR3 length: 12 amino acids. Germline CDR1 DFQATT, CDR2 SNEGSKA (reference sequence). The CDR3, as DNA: TGCAGTGCTAGCTCCGGTGGGACTGGAGCTTTCTTT. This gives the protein CSASSGGTGAFF.

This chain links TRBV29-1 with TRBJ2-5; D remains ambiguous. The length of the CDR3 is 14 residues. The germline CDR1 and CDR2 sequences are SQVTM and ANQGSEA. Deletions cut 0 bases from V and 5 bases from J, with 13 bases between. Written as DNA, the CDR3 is TGCAGCGTTGAAGACCCTCTACTTGTGGAGACCCAGTACTTC. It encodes CSVEDPLLVETQYF.

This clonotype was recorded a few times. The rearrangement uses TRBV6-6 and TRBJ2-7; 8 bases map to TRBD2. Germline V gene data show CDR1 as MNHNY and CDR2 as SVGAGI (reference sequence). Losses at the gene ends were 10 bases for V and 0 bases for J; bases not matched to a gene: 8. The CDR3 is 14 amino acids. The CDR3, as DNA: TGTGCCACATACGGGAGGGGGGACTCCTACGAGCAGTACTTC. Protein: CATYGRGDSYEQYF.

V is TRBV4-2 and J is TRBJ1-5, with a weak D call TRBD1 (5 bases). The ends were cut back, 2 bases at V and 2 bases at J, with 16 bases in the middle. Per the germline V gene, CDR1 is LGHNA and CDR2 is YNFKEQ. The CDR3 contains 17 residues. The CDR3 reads CASSQQSGTVGNQPQHF. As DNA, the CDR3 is TGTGCCAGCAGCCAACAATCAGGGACGGTCGGCAATCAGCCCCAGCATTTT.

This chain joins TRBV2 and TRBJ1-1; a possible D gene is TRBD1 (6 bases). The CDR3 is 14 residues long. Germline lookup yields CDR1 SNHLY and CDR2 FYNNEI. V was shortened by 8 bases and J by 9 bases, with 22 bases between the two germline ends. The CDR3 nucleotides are TGTGCCAGCGGCGACCCGCAGGGGAGCCTGAAAGCTTTCTTT. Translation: CASGDPQGSLKAFF.

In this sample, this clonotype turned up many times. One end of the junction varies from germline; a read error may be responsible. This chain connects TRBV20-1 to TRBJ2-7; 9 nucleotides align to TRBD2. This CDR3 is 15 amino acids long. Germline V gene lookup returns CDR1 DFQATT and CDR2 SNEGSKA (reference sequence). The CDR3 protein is CSAGERLADSYEQYF. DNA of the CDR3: TGCAGTGCTGGAGAAAGACTAGCGGACTCCTACGAGCAGTACTTC.

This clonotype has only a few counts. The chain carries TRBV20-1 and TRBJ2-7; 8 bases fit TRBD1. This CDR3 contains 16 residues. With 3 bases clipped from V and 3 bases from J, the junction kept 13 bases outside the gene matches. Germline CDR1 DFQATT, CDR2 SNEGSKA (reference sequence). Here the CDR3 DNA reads TGCAGTGCTAGTAGGGGCGGACAGGGAAGAGTCTACGAGCAGTACTTC. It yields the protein CSASRGGQGRVYEQYF.

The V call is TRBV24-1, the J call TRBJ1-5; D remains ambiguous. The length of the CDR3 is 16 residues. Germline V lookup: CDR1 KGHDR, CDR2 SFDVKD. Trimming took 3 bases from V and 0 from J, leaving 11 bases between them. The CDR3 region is CATSDTVGSSNQPQHF. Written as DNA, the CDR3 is TGTGCCACCAGTGATACGGTGGGATCTAGCAATCAGCCCCAGCATTTT.

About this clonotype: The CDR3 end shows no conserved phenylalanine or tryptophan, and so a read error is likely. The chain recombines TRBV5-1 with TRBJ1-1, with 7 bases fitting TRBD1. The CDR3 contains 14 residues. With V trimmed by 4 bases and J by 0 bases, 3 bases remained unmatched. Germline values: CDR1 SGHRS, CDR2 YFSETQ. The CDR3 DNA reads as TGCGCCAGCAGCGGGGGACAGTTGAACACTGAAGCTTTCGTT. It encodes CASSGGQLNTEAFV.

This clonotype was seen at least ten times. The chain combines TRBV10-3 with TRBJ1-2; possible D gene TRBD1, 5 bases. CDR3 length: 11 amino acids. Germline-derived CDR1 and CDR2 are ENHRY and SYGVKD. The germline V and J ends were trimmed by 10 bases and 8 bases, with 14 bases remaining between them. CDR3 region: CASRAGPGYTF. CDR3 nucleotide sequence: TGTGCCAGCAGGGCGGGACCGGGCTACACCTTC.

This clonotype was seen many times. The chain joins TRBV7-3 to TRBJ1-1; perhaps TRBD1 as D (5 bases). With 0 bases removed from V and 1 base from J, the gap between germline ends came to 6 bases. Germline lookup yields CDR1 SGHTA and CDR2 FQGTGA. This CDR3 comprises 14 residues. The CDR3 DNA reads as TGTGCCAGCAGCTTAACAGGGGAGAACACTGAAGCTTTCTTT. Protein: CASSLTGENTEAFF.

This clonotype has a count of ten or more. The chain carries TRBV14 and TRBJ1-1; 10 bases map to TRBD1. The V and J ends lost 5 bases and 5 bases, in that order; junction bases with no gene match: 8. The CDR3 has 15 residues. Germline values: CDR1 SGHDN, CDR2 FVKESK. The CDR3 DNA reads TGTGCCAGCAGCACGACAGGGGGCCTTGGTACTGAAGCTTTCTTT. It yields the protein CASSTTGGLGTEAFF.

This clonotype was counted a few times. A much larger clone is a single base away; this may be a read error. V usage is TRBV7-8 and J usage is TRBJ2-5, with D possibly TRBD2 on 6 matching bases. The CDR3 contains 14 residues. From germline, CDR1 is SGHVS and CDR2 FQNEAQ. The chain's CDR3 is CASSSPGTQETQCF. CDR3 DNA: TGTGCCAGCAGCTCCCCCGGGACTCAAGAGACCCAGTGCTTC.

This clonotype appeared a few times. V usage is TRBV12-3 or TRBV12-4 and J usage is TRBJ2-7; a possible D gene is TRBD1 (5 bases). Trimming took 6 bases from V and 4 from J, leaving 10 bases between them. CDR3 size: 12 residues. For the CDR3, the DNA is TGTGCCAGCAGACTGCAGGGTTACGAGCAGTACTTC. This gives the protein CASRLQGYEQYF.

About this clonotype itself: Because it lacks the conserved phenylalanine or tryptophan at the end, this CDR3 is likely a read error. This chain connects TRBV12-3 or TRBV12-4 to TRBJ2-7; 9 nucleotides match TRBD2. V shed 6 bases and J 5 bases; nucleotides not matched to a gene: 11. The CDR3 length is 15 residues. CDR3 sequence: CASSSSVAGENEQYC. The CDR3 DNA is TGTGCCAGCAGCTCCTCGGTAGCGGGGGAAAACGAGCAGTACTGC.

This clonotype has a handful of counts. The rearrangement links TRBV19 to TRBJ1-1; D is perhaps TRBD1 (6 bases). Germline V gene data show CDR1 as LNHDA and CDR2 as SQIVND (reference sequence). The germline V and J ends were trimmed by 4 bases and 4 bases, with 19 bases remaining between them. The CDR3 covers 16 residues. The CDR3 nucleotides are TGTGCCAGTAGTACACGACACCAGGGGATTGGCACTGAAGCTTTCTTT. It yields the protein CASSTRHQGIGTEAFF.

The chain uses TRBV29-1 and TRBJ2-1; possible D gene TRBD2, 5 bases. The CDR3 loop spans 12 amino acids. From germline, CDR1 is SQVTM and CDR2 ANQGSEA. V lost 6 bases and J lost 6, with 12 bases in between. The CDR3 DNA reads TGCAGCGTCCTCCGGGGTCTCAATGAGCAGTTCTTC. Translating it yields CSVLRGLNEQFF.

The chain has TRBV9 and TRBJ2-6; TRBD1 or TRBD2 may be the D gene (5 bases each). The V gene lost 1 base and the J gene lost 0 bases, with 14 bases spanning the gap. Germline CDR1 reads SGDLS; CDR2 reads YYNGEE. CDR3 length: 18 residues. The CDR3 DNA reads TGTGCCAGCAGCGTAACGAGGGGATCAGACTCTGGGGCCAACGTCCTGACTTTC. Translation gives CASSVTRGSDSGANVLTF.

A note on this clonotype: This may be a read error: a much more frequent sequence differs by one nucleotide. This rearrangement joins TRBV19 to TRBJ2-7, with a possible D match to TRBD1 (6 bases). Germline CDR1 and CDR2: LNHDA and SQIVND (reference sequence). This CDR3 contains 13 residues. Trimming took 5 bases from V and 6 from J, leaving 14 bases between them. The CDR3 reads CASSDPGVGEQYF. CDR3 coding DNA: TGTGCCAGTAGTGACCCAGGGGTGGGCGAGCAGTACTTC.

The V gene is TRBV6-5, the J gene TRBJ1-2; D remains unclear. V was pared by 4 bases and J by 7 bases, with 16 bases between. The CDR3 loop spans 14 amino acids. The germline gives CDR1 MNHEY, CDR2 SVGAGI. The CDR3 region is CASSSTDSEGGYTF. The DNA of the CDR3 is TGTGCCAGCAGTTCCACGGACTCAGAGGGTGGCTACACCTTC.

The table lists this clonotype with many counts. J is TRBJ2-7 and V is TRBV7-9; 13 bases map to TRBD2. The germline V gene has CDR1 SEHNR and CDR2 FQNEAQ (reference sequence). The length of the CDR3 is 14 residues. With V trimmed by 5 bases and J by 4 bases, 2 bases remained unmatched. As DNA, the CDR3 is TGTGCCAGCAGCCGGACTAGCGGGGGATACGAGCAGTACTTC. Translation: CASSRTSGGYEQYF.